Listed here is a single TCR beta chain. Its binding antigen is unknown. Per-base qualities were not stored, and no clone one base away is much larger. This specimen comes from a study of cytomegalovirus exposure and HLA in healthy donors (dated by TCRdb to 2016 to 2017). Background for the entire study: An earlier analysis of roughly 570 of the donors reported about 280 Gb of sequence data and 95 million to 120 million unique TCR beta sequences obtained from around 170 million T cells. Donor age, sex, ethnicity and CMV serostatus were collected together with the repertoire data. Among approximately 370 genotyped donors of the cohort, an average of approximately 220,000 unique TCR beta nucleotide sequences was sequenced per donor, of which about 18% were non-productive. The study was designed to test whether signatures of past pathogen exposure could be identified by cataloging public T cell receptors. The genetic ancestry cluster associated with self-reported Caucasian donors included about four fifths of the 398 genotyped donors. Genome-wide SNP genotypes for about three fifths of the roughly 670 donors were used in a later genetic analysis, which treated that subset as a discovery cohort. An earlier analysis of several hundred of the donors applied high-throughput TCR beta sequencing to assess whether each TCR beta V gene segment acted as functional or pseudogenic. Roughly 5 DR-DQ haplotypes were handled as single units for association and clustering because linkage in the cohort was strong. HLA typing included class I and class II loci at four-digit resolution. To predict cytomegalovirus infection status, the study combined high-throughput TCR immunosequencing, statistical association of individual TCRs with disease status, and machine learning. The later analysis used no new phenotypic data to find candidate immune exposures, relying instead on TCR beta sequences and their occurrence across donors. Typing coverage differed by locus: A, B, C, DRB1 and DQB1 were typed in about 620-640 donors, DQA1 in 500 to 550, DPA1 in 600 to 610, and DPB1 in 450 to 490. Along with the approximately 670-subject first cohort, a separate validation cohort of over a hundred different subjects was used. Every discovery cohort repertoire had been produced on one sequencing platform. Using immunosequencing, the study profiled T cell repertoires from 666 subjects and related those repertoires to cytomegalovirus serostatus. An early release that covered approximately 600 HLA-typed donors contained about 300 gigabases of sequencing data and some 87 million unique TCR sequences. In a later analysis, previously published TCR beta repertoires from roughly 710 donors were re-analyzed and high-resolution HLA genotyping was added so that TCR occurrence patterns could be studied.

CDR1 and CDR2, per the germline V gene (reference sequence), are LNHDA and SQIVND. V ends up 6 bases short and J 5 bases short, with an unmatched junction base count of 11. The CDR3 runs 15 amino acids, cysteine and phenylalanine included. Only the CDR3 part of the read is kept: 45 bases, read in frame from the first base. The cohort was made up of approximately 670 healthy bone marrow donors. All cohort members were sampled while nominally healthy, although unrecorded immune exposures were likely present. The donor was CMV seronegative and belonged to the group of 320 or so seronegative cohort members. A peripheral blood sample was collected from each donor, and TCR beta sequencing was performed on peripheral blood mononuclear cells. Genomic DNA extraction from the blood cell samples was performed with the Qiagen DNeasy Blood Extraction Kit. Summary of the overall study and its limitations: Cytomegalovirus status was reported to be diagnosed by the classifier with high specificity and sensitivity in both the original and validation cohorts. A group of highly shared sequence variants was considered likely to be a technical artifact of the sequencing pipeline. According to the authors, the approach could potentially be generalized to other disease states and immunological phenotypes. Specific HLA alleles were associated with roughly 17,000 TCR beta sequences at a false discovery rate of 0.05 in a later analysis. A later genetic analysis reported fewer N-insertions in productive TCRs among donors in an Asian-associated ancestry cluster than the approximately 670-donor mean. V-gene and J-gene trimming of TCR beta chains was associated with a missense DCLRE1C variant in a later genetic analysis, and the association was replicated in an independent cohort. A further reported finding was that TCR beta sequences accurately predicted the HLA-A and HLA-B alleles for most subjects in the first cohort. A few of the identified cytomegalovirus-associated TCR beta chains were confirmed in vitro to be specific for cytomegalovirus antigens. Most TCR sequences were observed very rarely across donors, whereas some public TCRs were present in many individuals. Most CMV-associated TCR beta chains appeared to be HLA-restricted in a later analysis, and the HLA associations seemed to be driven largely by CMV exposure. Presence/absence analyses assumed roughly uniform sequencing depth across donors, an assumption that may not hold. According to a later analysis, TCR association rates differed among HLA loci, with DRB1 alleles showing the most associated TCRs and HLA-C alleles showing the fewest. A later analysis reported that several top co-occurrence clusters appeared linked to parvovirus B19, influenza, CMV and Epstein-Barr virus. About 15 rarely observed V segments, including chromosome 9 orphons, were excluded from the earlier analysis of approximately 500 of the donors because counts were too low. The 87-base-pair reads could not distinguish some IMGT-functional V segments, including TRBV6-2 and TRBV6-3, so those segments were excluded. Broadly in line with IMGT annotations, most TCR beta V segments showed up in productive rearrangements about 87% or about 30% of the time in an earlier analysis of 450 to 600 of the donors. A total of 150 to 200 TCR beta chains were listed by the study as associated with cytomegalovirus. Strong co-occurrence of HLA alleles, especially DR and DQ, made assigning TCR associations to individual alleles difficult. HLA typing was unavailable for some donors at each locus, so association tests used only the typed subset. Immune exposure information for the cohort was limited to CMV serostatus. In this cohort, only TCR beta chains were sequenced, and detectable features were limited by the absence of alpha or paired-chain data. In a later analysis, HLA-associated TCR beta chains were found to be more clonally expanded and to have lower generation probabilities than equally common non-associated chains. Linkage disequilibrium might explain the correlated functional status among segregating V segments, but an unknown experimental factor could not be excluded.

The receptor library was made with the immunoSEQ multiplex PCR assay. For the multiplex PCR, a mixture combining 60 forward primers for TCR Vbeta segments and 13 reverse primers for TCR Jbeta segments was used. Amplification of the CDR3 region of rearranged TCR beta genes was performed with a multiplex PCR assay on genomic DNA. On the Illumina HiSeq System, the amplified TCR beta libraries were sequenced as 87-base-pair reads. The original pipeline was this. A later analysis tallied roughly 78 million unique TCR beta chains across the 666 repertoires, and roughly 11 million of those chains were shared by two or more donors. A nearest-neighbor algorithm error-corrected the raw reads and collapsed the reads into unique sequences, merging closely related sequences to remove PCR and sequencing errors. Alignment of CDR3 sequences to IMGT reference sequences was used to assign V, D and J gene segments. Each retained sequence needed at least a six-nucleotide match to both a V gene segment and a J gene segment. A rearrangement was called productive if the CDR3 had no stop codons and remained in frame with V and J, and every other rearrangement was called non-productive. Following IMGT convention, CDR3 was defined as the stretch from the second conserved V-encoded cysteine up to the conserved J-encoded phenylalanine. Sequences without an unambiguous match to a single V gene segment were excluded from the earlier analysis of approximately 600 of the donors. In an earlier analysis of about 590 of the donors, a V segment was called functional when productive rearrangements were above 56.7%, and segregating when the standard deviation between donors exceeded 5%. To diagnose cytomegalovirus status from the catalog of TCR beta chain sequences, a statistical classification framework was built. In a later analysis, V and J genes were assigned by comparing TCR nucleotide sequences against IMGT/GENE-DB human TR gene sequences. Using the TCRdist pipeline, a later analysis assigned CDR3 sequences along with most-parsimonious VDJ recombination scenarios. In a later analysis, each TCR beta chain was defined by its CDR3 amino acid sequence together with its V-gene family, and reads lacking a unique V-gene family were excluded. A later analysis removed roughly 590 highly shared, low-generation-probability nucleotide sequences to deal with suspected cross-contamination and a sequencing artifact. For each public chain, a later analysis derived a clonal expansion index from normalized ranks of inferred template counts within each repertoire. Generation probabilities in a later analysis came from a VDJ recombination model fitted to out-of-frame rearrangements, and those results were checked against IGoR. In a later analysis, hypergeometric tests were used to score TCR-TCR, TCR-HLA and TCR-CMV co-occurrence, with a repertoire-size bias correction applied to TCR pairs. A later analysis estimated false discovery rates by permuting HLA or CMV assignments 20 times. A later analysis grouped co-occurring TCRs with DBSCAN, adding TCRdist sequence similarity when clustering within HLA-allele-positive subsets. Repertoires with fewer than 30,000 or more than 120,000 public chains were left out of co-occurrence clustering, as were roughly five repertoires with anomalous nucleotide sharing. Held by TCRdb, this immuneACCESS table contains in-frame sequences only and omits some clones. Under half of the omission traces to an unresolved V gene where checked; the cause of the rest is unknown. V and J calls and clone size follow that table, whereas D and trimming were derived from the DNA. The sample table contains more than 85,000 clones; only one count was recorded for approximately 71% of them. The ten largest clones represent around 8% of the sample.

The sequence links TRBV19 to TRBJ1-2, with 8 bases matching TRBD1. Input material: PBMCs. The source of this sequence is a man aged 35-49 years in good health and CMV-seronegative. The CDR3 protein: CASRVSGQAGYGYTF. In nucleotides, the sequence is TGTGCCAGTAGAGTCTCGGGACAGGCTGGGTATGGCTACACCTTC.